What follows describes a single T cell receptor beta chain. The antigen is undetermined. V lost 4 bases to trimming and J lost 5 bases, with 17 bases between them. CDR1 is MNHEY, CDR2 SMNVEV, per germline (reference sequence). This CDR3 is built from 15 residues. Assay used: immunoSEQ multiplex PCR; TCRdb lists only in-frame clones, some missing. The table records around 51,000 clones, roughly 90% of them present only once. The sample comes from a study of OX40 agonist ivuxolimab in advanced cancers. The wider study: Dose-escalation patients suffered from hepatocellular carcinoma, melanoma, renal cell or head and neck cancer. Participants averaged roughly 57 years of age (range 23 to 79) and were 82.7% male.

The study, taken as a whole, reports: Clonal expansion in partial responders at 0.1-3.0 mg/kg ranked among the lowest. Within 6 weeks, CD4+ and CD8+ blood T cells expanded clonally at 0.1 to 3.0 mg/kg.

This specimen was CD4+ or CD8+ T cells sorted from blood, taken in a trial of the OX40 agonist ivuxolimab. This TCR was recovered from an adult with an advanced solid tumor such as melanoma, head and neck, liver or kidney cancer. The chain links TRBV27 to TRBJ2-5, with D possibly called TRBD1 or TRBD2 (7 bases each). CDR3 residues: CASSSAGGEDETQYF. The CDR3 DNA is TGTGCCAGCAGTTCAGCAGGGGGGGAGGACGAGACCCAGTACTTC.